This T cell receptor (beta chain) was documented in a study of blood T cells in healthy people across ages. Through a sample-barcoded 5' primer and a J-beta primer mix, a second PCR was run for 7 to 11 cycles. TCRdb processed the 5' RACE reads anew with MiXCR; each CDR3 protein has one entry. Here the sample spans roughly 1 million distinct CDR3 sequences, around 27% being singletons. The CDR3 sequence is 14 residues long. The same sample was also used in a study of T cells of mothers and their children. That study reports: None of the identified T cell clones proved to be persistent microchimeric clones.

The rearrangement links TRBV12-3 or TRBV12-4 to TRBJ2-1, with D unclear. With the DNA end fitting TRBJ2-7 better, the J assignment may be wrong. The sequencing sample was made of blood. The clonotype comes from a girl aged 2-10 years in good health. Here the CDR3 reads CASTSLTPVGEQYF. In DNA, the CDR3 is TGTGCCAGCACCTCACTCACCCCTGTTGGCGAGCAGTACTTC.